This TCR beta chain was documented in a study of spatial heterogeneity in lung cancer. At the level of the study: TCR transcript abundance in tumor regions was strongly correlated with the T cell module score obtained from matched bulk RNA-seq.

TCRdb ran MiXCR on the 5' RACE reads and lists one entry per CDR3 protein. In the table there are some 22,000 distinct CDR3 sequences, more than 2.5% of which are singletons. Time point here: sample taken at primary tumor resection. Unsorted samples of tumor, nontumor lung or frozen PBMC had their whole RNA sequenced. Regarding the study as a whole: For tumor T cells, estimated coverage reached only 5.5% to 8% (alpha) and over 12% (beta). The numbers of ubiquitous and regional expanded TCRs correlated with ubiquitous and regional nonsynonymous mutations, respectively. The study found that expanded intratumoral alpha and beta TCR counts tracked tumor mutation counts.

Points on this clonotype: Its antigen remains unidentified.

V lost 3 bases to trimming and J lost 0 bases, with 12 bases between them. CDR3 size: 16 residues. Germline loops: CDR1 LNHDA, CDR2 SQIVND (reference sequence). This clonotype was obtained from a male donor with early-stage non-small cell lung cancer. The rearrangement uses TRBV19 and TRBJ2-1; no reliable D call. This material consisted of lung tumor tissue, taken at surgery. The CDR3 here is CASSIELWSSYNEQFF. For the CDR3, the DNA is TGTGCCAGTAGTATCGAGCTGTGGAGCTCCTACAATGAGCAGTTCTTC.